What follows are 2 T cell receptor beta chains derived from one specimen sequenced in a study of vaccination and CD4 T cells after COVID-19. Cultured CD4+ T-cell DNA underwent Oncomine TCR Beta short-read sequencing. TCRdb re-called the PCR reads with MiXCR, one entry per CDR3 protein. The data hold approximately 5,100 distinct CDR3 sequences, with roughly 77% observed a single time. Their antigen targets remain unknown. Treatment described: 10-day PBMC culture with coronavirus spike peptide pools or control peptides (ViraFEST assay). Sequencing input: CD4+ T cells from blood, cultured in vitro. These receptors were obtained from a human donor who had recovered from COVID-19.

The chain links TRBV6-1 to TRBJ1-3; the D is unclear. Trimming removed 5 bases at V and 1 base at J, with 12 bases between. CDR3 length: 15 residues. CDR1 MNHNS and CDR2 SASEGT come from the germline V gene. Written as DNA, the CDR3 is TGTGCCAGCAGTCCCCCCGCTGGGTCTGGAAACACCATATATTTT. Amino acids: CASSPPAGSGNTIYF.

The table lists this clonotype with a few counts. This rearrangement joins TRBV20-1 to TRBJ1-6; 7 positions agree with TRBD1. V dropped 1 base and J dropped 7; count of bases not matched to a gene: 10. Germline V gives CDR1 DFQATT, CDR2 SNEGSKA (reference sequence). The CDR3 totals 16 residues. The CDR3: CSARARRAGGNSPLHF. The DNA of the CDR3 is TGCAGTGCTAGAGCTCGTAGAGCAGGGGGGAATTCACCCCTCCACTTT.